Presented here are 30 T cell receptor beta chains from one specimen sequenced in a study of CXCR3-negative and CXCR3-positive naive CD8 T cells. The TRB libraries of cDNA were built by UMI-labeled 5' RACE. Reprocessing the 5' RACE reads, TCRdb reports a single entry for every CDR3 protein and omits DNA. The sample includes 46,000 or so distinct CDR3 sequences. Material for sequencing was naive CXCR3- CD8+ T cells from blood. Regarding subset: CD45RO-CCR7+CD27+CD95- naive CD8+ T cells lacking CXCR3 (TNR3-). The receptors originated from a human donor in good health. Some clones in this sample may be carry-over from other donors' samples.

The genes are TRBV20-1 and TRBJ2-5; TCRdb picks TRBD1, but there is no DNA to check that call. The CDR3 covers 15 residues. Germline V gene lookup returns CDR1 DFQATT and CDR2 SNEGSKA (reference sequence). The CDR3 protein is CSARTTPGAGGTQYF.

The chain recombines TRBV14 with TRBJ2-3. This CDR3 region has 12 residues. Germline V gene sequence: CDR1 SGHDN, CDR2 FVKESK. CDR3 sequence reads: CASSQNRDTQYF.

The chain recombines TRBV28 with TRBJ2-7; as DNA is missing, the TRBD2 call by TCRdb cannot be tested. This CDR3 contains 19 residues. Germline CDR1 is MDHEN and CDR2 is SYDVKM. The CDR3 reads CASSSYTGLAGFESYEQYF.

CDR3 region: CASSQDGYSKQFF. The V call is TRBV14, the J call TRBJ2-1. The CDR3 is 13 amino acids. Germline V gene lookup returns CDR1 SGHDN and CDR2 FVKESK.

The chain is built from TRBV28 and TRBJ2-5; no DNA is available, so the TRBD2 call from TCRdb remains unchecked. Germline lookup yields CDR1 MDHEN and CDR2 SYDVKM. The CDR3 spans 15 residues. CDR3 in amino acids: CASSFLAGGQETQYF.

The V call is TRBV5-6, the J call TRBJ2-7; with no DNA, the TCRdb D assignment of TRBD1 cannot be verified. Germline V CDR1 and CDR2: SGHDT, YYEEEE. The length of the CDR3 is 14 residues. The CDR3 is CASSLAMKGYEQYF.

The rearrangement uses TRBV5-1 and TRBJ2-7; TCRdb reports TRBD1, a call that lacks DNA to check it against. This CDR3 contains 15 residues. The V gene's germline CDR1 is SGHRS and CDR2 YFSETQ. The CDR3 loop is CASRKGQGTSYEQYF.

The chain joins TRBV7-9 to TRBJ2-7. CDR3 size: 15 residues. Germline loops: CDR1 SEHNR, CDR2 FQNEAQ (reference sequence). The CDR3 loop is CASSSTGVLDHEQYF.

J is TRBJ2-7 and V is TRBV29-1; TCRdb's assignment of TRBD1 cannot be checked, as there is no DNA. Germline values: CDR1 SQVTM, CDR2 ANQGSEA. The CDR3 contains 14 residues. The CDR3 spells CSVEPGEVGYEQYF.

This chain uses TRBV7-9 with TRBJ1-4; TCRdb indicates TRBD1, and absent DNA this call remains unverified. Germline values: CDR1 SEHNR, CDR2 FQNEAQ (reference sequence). The CDR3 loop spans 13 amino acids. CDR3 sequence reads: CASGNRAGEKLFF.

V and J are TRBV5-1 and TRBJ2-7. CDR1 is SGHRS and CDR2 is YFSETQ in the germline V gene. The CDR3 length is 14 residues. CDR3 sequence: CASSLVVESYEQYF. The entire variable domain, with the rest obtained from reference TRBV5-1 and TRBJ2-7, is as follows: KAGVTQTPRYLIKTRGQQVTLSCSPISGHRSVSWYQQTPGQGLQFLFEYFSETQRNKGNFPGRFSGRQFSNSRSEMNVSTLELGDSALYLCASSLVVESYEQYFGPGTRLTVT.

The chain carries TRBV5-1 and TRBJ2-7; TCRdb proposes TRBD1, but this gene call is untestable without DNA. Germline assignment: CDR1 SGHRS and CDR2 YFSETQ. The CDR3 covers 16 residues. CDR3 in amino acids: CASSTIRQGANYEQYF.

The V call is TRBV28, the J call TRBJ2-3. Germline CDR1 is MDHEN and CDR2 is SYDVKM. CDR3 length: 12 residues. The CDR3 here is CASSLTTDTQYF.

The chain uses TRBV29-1 and TRBJ1-5; absent DNA, TCRdb's TRBD1 call cannot be checked. Per the germline V gene, CDR1 is SQVTM and CDR2 is ANQGSEA. The CDR3 is 13 residues long. CDR3 sequence reads: CSVSGQGNQPQHF.

The genes are TRBV12-3 or TRBV12-4 and TRBJ2-3; TCRdb's D call of TRBD1 is untestable without DNA. This CDR3 contains 15 residues. CDR3 loop: CASCKGPGVTDTQYF.

The CDR3 loop reads CASSSFSGAEESQYF. This sequence joins TRBV7-9 and TRBJ2-5; with no DNA, the TCRdb D assignment of TRBD2 cannot be verified. The CDR3 extends over 15 amino acids. CDR1 SEHNR and CDR2 FQNEAQ come from the germline V gene (reference sequence).

This sequence joins TRBV6-5 and TRBJ1-2; TCRdb returns TRBD1, unconfirmable since there is no DNA. In germline, CDR1 is MNHEY, CDR2 SVGAGI. This CDR3 contains 12 residues. The CDR3 region is CASSAGGYGYTF.

This chain uses TRBV29-1 with TRBJ1-5; TCRdb returns TRBD1, unconfirmable since there is no DNA. Germline-derived CDR1 and CDR2 are SQVTM and ANQGSEA. This CDR3 has 12 residues. The CDR3 sequence is CSIGTGEHPQHF.

The V call is TRBV12-3 or TRBV12-4, the J call TRBJ2-7; TCRdb names TRBD1, which stays unverified in the absence of DNA. This CDR3 is built from 13 residues. This CDR3 is CASSLGTGFEQYF.

The chain uses TRBV27 and TRBJ2-2; TCRdb gives TRBD1 as the D gene, but with no DNA this cannot be confirmed. Germline CDR1 and CDR2: MNHEY and SMNVEV (reference sequence). CDR3 length: 16 residues. The chain's CDR3 is CASSSLPGRGTGELFF.

The gene calls are TRBV28 and TRBJ2-7; TCRdb calls TRBD2, which cannot be checked without DNA. This CDR3 region has 15 residues. The germline V gene has CDR1 MDHEN and CDR2 SYDVKM. The CDR3 sequence is CASSLRGLRSYEQYF.

The rearrangement links TRBV28 to TRBJ1-2. CDR3 length equals 13 residues. Germline CDR1 MDHEN, CDR2 SYDVKM. The CDR3 protein is CASSPRGSSRDTF.

CDR3 residues: CASSNSKRGTDTQYF. This sequence joins TRBV21-1 and TRBJ2-3; TCRdb's D call of TRBD2 is untestable without DNA. TRBV21-1 is termed a pseudogene. This CDR3 contains 15 residues.

The chain combines TRBV7-2 with TRBJ1-3. The CDR3 contains 14 residues. Germline V gene lookup returns CDR1 SGHTA and CDR2 FQGNSA. CDR3 in amino acids: CASLSGGTGNTIYF.

The CDR3 loop is CASSPSTGTGVEQFF. The chain uses TRBV18 and TRBJ2-1; TCRdb's D gene call, TRBD1, goes unchecked for lack of DNA. The CDR3 covers 15 residues. The germline gives CDR1 KGHSH, CDR2 LQKENI.

The chain carries TRBV28 and TRBJ2-7. Looked up from germline, CDR1 is MDHEN and CDR2 is SYDVKM. The CDR3 totals 14 residues. CDR3 amino acids: CASSLATGPYEQYF.

This sequence joins TRBV5-1 and TRBJ1-5; the TRBD1 assignment by TCRdb is unverifiable without DNA. CDR1 is SGHRS and CDR2 is YFSETQ in the germline V gene. The CDR3 consists of 11 residues. The CDR3 loop is CASSQGQGEHF.

The chain recombines TRBV10-2 with TRBJ2-7; as DNA is missing, the TRBD1 call by TCRdb cannot be tested. Germline CDR1 is WSHSY and CDR2 is SAAADI. This CDR3 is built from 13 residues. CDR3 in amino acids: CASSPTGAYEQYF.

The chain links TRBV29-1 to TRBJ2-3. Germline lookup yields CDR1 SQVTM and CDR2 ANQGSEA. The CDR3 covers 14 residues. The CDR3 loop reads CSVTGGASTDTQYF.

This sequence joins TRBV18 and TRBJ2-7. CDR1 is KGHSH, CDR2 LQKENI, per germline. CDR3 length: 12 amino acids. This chain's CDR3 is CASSPGTYEQYF.